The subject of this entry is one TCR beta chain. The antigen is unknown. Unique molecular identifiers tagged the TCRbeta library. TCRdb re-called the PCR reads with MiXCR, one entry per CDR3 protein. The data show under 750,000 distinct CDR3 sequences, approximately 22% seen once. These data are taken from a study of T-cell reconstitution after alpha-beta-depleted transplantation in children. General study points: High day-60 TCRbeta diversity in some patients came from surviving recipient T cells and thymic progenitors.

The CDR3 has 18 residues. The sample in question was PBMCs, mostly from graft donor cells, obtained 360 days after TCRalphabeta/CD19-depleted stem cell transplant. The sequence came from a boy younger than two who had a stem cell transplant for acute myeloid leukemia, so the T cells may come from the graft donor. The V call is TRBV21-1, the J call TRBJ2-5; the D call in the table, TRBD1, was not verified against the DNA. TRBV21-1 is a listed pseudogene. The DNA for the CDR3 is TGTGCCAGCAGCAAAAATTGGCATCCCGGACCGATGAAAGAGACCCAGTACTTC. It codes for CASSKNWHPGPMKETQYF.